Below are 18 T cell receptor beta chains sequenced from a single sample in a study of beta chain features in type 1 diabetes (dated by TCRdb to 2016 to 2019). The library was prepared using the immunoSEQ multiplex PCR assay. The High Capacity cDNA Reverse Transcription Kit was used to reverse transcribe all of the isolated RNA, meaning that expressed TCRB transcripts were what got sequenced. TCRdb limited this immuneACCESS table to in-frame rearrangements with V and J called. A share of clones is missing; checked studies link under half to unresolved V genes, and the rest is unexplained. The table for this sample lists approximately 140,000 clones; roughly 10% of them were counted only once. The ten largest clones capture 0.65% of the sample. Sequenced material: central memory CD4+ T cells from blood. The receptors come from a woman in her 40s in good health.

There are a few counts of this clone. The CDR3 sequence: CASSLMGTSETQYF. Written as DNA, the CDR3 is TGTGCCAGCAGCCTCATGGGGACTTCAGAGACCCAGTACTTC. This chain links TRBV7-8 with TRBJ2-5, with TRBD2 as a possible D gene (6 bases). The CDR3 totals 14 residues. V was trimmed by 5 bases and J by 4 bases, leaving 14 bases between them. CDR1 and CDR2 from the germline V gene are SGHVS and FQNEAQ.

V is TRBV11-2 and J is TRBJ2-3; the match to TRBD2 covers 10 bases. V gave up 11 bases and J gave up 0 bases; unmatched junction bases: 14. CDR3 size: 17 residues. The germline gives CDR1 SGHAT, CDR2 FQNNGV. CDR3 sequence reads: CASRSLAGVTSTDTQYF. The CDR3 nucleotides are TGTGCCTCCCGGTCGCTAGCGGGGGTTACTAGCACAGATACGCAGTATTTT. The full variable domain, with the rest looked up from reference TRBV11-2 and TRBJ2-3, is EAGVAQSPRYKIIEKRQSVAFWCNPISGHATLYWYQQILGQGPKLLIQFQNNGVVDDSQLPKDRFSAERLKGVDSTLKIQPAKLEDSAVYLCASRSLAGVTSTDTQYFGPGTRLTVL.

This clone was seen only a few times. The V gene is TRBV4-3, the J gene TRBJ1-4, with 7 bases that match TRBD1. Trimming at V came to 1 base and at J to 5 bases, leaving 4 bases not matched to a gene. The germline CDR1 and CDR2 sequences are LGHNA and YSLEER. The length of the CDR3 is 15 residues. CDR3 loop: CASSQAGQYNEKLFF. CDR3 nucleotides: TGCGCCAGCAGCCAAGCGGGACAGTACAATGAAAAACTGTTTTTT.

This sequence joins TRBV6-5 and TRBJ1-2; D is ambiguous. The CDR3 has 13 amino acids. Germline values: CDR1 MNHEY, CDR2 SVGAGI. V gave up 6 bases and J gave up 4 bases, with 12 bases separating them. The CDR3 is CASSSGVIYGYTF. As DNA, the CDR3 is TGTGCCAGCAGCTCCGGGGTCATCTATGGCTACACCTTC.

The chain links TRBV19 to TRBJ1-6, with 10 nucleotides matching TRBD1. From germline, CDR1 is LNHDA and CDR2 SQIVND (reference sequence). Unmatched junction bases numbered 5, after V lost 6 bases and J lost 9 bases. This CDR3 has 14 amino acids. The DNA for the CDR3 is TGTGCCAGTAGCTCCGGGACAGGGGTTTCACCCCTCCACTTT. Translating it yields CASSSGTGVSPLHF.

The rearrangement uses TRBV5-4 and TRBJ2-1; 7 positions agree with TRBD2. Unmatched junction bases numbered 1, after V lost 0 bases and J lost 7 bases. Germline V gene data show CDR1 as SGHNT and CDR2 as YYREEE (reference sequence). The CDR3 consists of 13 residues. The CDR3 bases are TGTGCCAGCAGCTTGGTGGGGGGGAATGAGCAGTTCTTC. Translation gives CASSLVGGNEQFF. The full variable domain, with the rest looked up from reference TRBV5-4 and TRBJ2-1, is ETGVTQSPTHLIKTRGQQVTLRCSSQSGHNTVSWYQQALGQGPQFIFQYYREEENGRGNFPPRFSGLQFPNYSSELNVNALELDDSALYLCASSLVGGNEQFFGPGTRLTVL.

This clone turned up a few times. The chain joins TRBV2 to TRBJ2-7; 11 nucleotides match TRBD2. Germline CDR1 and CDR2: SNHLY and FYNNEI. Unmatched junction bases numbered 2, after V lost 8 bases and J lost 2 bases. The length of the CDR3 is 13 residues. The chain's CDR3 is CASQTSGAYEQYF. CDR3 coding DNA: TGTGCCAGCCAGACTAGCGGGGCCTACGAGCAGTACTTC.

This chain connects TRBV4-2 to TRBJ1-6; D gene ambiguous. CDR3 size: 13 residues. The ends were cut back, 0 bases at V and 10 bases at J, with 7 bases in the middle. Germline-derived CDR1 and CDR2 are LGHNA and YNFKEQ. This CDR3 reads CASSQESGSPLHF. The CDR3 nucleotides are TGTGCCAGCAGCCAAGAGTCAGGCTCACCCCTCCACTTT.

This clone turned up a few times. The V call is TRBV27, the J call TRBJ2-3; no clear D. The CDR3 spans 12 residues. V dropped 3 bases and J dropped 7 bases, with 8 bases sitting between them. Germline CDR1 and CDR2: MNHEY and SMNVEV (reference sequence). The CDR3 is CASSLNTYTQYF. CDR3 coding DNA: TGTGCCAGCAGTTTGAACACCTATACGCAGTATTTT.

This clone was detected only a few times. J is TRBJ2-1 and V is TRBV11-2; 9 bases match TRBD2. CDR1 SGHAT and CDR2 FQNNGV come from the germline V gene. This CDR3 has 15 residues. Trimming took 5 bases from V and 8 from J; bases not matched to a gene: 10. CDR3 sequence: CASSQSGTSNHEQFF. DNA of the CDR3: TGTGCCAGCAGCCAGTCCGGGACTAGCAACCATGAGCAGTTCTTC. Full variable domain (missing parts from reference TRBV11-2 and TRBJ2-1): EAGVAQSPRYKIIEKRQSVAFWCNPISGHATLYWYQQILGQGPKLLIQFQNNGVVDDSQLPKDRFSAERLKGVDSTLKIQPAKLEDSAVYLCASSQSGTSNHEQFFGPGTRLTVL.

This sequence joins TRBV6-1 and TRBJ2-7; D is possibly TRBD2 (7 bases). Trimming took 4 bases from V and 2 from J, leaving 27 bases between them. Germline assignment: CDR1 MNHNS and CDR2 SASEGT. CDR3 size: 19 residues. The CDR3 sequence is CASSVAANRGGLSTYEQYF. The CDR3 DNA reads as TGTGCCAGCAGTGTAGCGGCGAATAGGGGGGGCCTTTCCACCTACGAGCAGTACTTC.

The sample holds a few counts of this clone. The chain joins TRBV5-1 to TRBJ2-3, with D possibly being TRBD1 (5 bases). The CDR3 length is 14 residues. V dropped 0 bases and J dropped 2 bases, with 7 bases sitting between them. In germline, CDR1 is SGHRS, CDR2 YFSETQ. CDR3: CASSLGQSTDTQYF. The DNA for the CDR3 is TGCGCCAGCAGCTTGGGACAGTCCACAGATACGCAGTATTTT. The full variable domain, with the rest looked up from reference TRBV5-1 and TRBJ2-3, is KAGVTQTPRYLIKTRGQQVTLSCSPISGHRSVSWYQQTPGQGLQFLFEYFSETQRNKGNFPGRFSGRQFSNSRSEMNVSTLELGDSALYLCASSLGQSTDTQYFGPGTRLTVL.

This sequence joins TRBV27 and TRBJ1-5; D is possibly TRBD1 (6 bases). The CDR3 is 14 residues long. With 5 bases removed from V and 9 bases from J, the gap between germline ends came to 17 bases. Germline V gene lookup returns CDR1 MNHEY and CDR2 SMNVEV (reference sequence). The CDR3 DNA is TGTGCCAGCAGTGAAAGAGGGGGTCGGGGGCCCCAGCATTTT. It specifies CASSERGGRGPQHF.

The chain recombines TRBV7-6 with TRBJ2-1; the match to TRBD2 covers 9 bases. CDR3 length: 15 residues. The V segment lost 5 bases and the J segment 5 bases; nucleotides outside the gene matches: 7. Germline V gene data show CDR1 as SGHVS and CDR2 as FNYEAQ. The CDR3 sequence: CASSPGLAPDNEQFF. Written as DNA, the CDR3 is TGTGCCAGCAGCCCGGGACTAGCTCCTGACAATGAGCAGTTCTTC.

This rearrangement joins TRBV10-3 to TRBJ1-2; TRBD1 matches 8 bases. V was pared by 3 bases and J by 3 bases, with 15 bases of the junction left unmatched. Germline V gene sequence: CDR1 ENHRY, CDR2 SYGVKD. This CDR3 has 18 amino acids. The CDR3 spells CAISDQDRGLSRDYGYTF. In DNA, the CDR3 is TGTGCCATCAGTGACCAAGACAGGGGACTCTCGAGAGACTATGGCTACACCTTC.

A few counts support this clone. CDR3 loop: CASSQGLAGETQYF. DNA for the CDR3: TGTGCCAGCAGCCAGGGACTAGCGGGAGAGACCCAGTACTTC. The J gene is TRBJ2-5, the V gene TRBV7-9; 12 nucleotides match TRBD2. This CDR3 has 14 amino acids. Germline CDR1 is SEHNR and CDR2 is FQNEAQ (reference sequence). V lost 5 bases and J lost 4; bases outside the gene matches: 2.

V gene TRBV5-1 combines with J gene TRBJ2-5; D perhaps matches TRBD2 (5 bases). Trimming removed 1 base at V and 4 bases at J, with 11 bases between. In germline, CDR1 is SGHRS, CDR2 YFSETQ. This CDR3 region has 14 residues. CDR3 region: CASSLLSGRETQYF. In nucleotides, the CDR3 is TGCGCCAGCAGCTTGCTAAGCGGCAGAGAGACCCAGTACTTC.

The chain employs TRBV6-1 and TRBJ1-4; TRBD1 agrees at 7 bases. V lost 6 bases and J lost 7; bases outside the gene matches: 2. The germline gives CDR1 MNHNS, CDR2 SASEGT. This CDR3 region has 12 residues. The CDR3 sequence is CASRDRIEKLFF. In nucleotides, the CDR3 is TGTGCCAGCAGGGACAGGATTGAAAAACTGTTTTTT.